What follows are 2 T cell receptor beta chains derived from one specimen sequenced in a study of blood T cell repertoires in COVID-19. Assay used: immunoSEQ multiplex PCR; TCRdb lists only in-frame clones, some missing. In the table there are roughly 60,000 clones, around 90% of which are singletons. Sequenced sample: peripheral blood. The receptors here all came from a human donor with acute or convalescent COVID-19. The donor label of this sample is uncertain.

This chain joins TRBV5-1 and TRBJ2-3; D is uncertain. CDR1 is SGHRS and CDR2 is YFSETQ in the germline V gene. Trimming removed 1 base from V and 0 bases from J, with 6 bases in between. The CDR3 covers 14 residues. CDR3 sequence: CASSLFRSTDTQYF. The CDR3 nucleotides are TGCGCCAGCAGCTTGTTCAGAAGCACAGATACGCAGTATTTT.

V usage is TRBV7-6 and J usage is TRBJ2-3; tentative D call: TRBD2 (7 bases). Germline-derived CDR1 and CDR2 are SGHVS and FNYEAQ. V lost 3 bases to trimming and J lost 2 bases, with 15 bases between them. CDR3 length: 16 amino acids. CDR3 in DNA: TGTGCCAGCAGCTTGTCGGTCGGGGGGCCCACAGATACGCAGTATTTT. Encoded protein: CASSLSVGGPTDTQYF.